This T cell receptor beta chain was captured in a study of blood T cells in healthy people across ages. PBMCs, at least 6 million per sample, were isolated. Total RNA extracted from each sample amounted to at least 5.5 micrograms. Findings of the study overall: Long-lived donors exceeded aged donors in naive CD4+ cells and diversity.

Using a J-beta primer mix together with a sample-barcoded 5' primer, a second PCR was run for roughly 6 to 11 cycles. TCRdb independently ran MiXCR on the 5' RACE reads; one entry per CDR3 protein. This table has about 900,000 distinct CDR3 sequences, around 48% appearing once. Turning to this clonotype: Its antigen is not identified.

Germline CDR1 SGHVS, CDR2 FNYEAQ. This CDR3 contains 18 residues. Specimen: blood. The clonotype was recovered from a man between 25 and 39 years old in good health. This chain connects TRBV7-6 to TRBJ2-7, with 14 bases aligning to TRBD2. The better agreement between TRBJ2-5 and the DNA end casts doubt on the J call. CDR3 bases: TGTGCCAGCAGCCCAATTAAGACTAGCGGGGGGGCCTGGGAGACCCAGTACTTC. It is translated as CASSPIKTSGGAWETQYF.